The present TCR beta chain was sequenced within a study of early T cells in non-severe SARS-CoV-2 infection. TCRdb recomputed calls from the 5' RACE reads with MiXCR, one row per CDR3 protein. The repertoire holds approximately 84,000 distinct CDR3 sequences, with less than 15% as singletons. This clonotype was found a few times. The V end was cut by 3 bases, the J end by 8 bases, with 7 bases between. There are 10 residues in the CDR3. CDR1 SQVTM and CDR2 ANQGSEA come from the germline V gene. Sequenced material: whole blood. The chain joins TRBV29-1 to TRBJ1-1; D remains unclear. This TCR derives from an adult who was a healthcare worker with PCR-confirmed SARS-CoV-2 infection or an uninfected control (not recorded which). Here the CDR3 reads CSVDDGEAFF. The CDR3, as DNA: TGCAGCGTTGACGATGGGGAAGCTTTCTTT.